This T cell receptor beta chain was sequenced in a study of shared clonotypes between healthy human individuals. The CDR3 is made up of 15 amino acids. CDR1 and CDR2 (germline): MNHNS, SASEGT. V was trimmed by 4 bases and J by 0 bases, leaving 11 bases between them. General study points: Across a handful of donors, naive CD4 shared 5% to 6.5%, naive CD8 around 3.5%, memory CD4 roughly 2.1%, memory CD8 approximately 0.4%.

Note on this clone: No antigen is known for it.

The method was immunoSEQ multiplex PCR; TCRdb's version includes in-frame clones alone and lacks a portion of them. The sample has around 690,000 clones, less than 95% seen once. The rearrangement joins TRBV6-1 to TRBJ2-3, with D hard to call. This receptor was identified in a man aged 18 to 29 in good health. Some clones in this sample may be carry-over from other donors' samples. Sample: memory CD8+ T cells from PBMCs. This sample's subset: CD45RO+ cells pooled with CCR7-negative TemRA cells. The CDR3 reads CASSGADGSTDTQYF. Written as DNA, the CDR3 is TGTGCCAGCAGTGGAGCTGACGGTAGCACAGATACGCAGTATTTT.